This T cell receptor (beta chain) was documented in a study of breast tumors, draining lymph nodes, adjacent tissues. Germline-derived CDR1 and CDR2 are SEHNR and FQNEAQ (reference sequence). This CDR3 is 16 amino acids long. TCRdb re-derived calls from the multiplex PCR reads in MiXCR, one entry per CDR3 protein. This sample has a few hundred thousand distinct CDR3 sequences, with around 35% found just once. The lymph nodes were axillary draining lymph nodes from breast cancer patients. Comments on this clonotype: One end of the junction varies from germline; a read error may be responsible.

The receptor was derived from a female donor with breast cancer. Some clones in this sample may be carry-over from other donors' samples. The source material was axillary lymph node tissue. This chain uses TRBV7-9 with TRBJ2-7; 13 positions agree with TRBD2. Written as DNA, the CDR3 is TGTGCCAGCAGCCCGGGACTAGCGGGAACATCCTACGAGCGGTACTTC. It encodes CASSPGLAGTSYERYF.